The 11 T cell receptor beta chains below come from one sample, sequenced in a study of blood T cell repertoires in COVID-19. Clones were read by immunoSEQ multiplex PCR, and TCRdb kept only the in-frame ones, dropping some. The sample holds about 190,000 clones, about 88% seen once. Sequencing used peripheral blood. The receptors stem from a man aged 35 to 55 with active or convalescent COVID-19.

The chain joins TRBV6-5 to TRBJ2-7, with 13 bases lining up with TRBD2. Germline trimming cut 6 bases from V and 5 bases from J; bases unmatched to any gene: 4. The germline V gene has CDR1 MNHEY and CDR2 SVGAGI. The CDR3 consists of 14 residues. CDR3 DNA sequence: TGTGCCAGCAGCCGCACTAGCGGGAGGGACGAGCAGTACTTC. It codes for CASSRTSGRDEQYF.

This clone was seen a handful of times. The chain links TRBV7-2 to TRBJ1-5; D gene ambiguous. This CDR3 comprises 16 residues. Germline loops: CDR1 SGHTA, CDR2 FQGNSA. Deletions cut 1 base from V and 4 bases from J, with 14 bases between. CDR3 DNA sequence: TGTGCCAGCAGCTTAGATCCGGTTAGCTGGAATCAGCCCCAGCATTTT. Protein: CASSLDPVSWNQPQHF.

The chain is built from TRBV6-5 and TRBJ2-7, with 9 bases lining up with TRBD1. V trimming: 5 bases; J trimming: 6 bases; junction bases outside the gene matches: 8. The CDR3 runs 14 residues. CDR1 MNHEY and CDR2 SVGAGI come from the germline V gene. The CDR3 loop is CASSIQGALGEQYF. The CDR3 DNA reads TGTGCCAGCAGTATACAGGGGGCCCTAGGCGAGCAGTACTTC.

The chain combines TRBV4-2 with TRBJ1-2; TRBD1 aligns across 7 bases. The CDR3 contains 15 residues. The germline CDR1 and CDR2 sequences are LGHNA and YNFKEQ. After removal of 0 bases from V and 0 bases from J, the junction contained 1 base not matched to a gene. The CDR3 DNA reads TGTGCCAGCAGCCAAGAGGGGACAGCTAACTATGGCTACACCTTC. As protein: CASSQEGTANYGYTF.

CDR3 in amino acids: CASSQDVQLRGTEAFF. The CDR3, as DNA: TGCGCCAGCAGCCAAGATGTCCAGCTCAGGGGAACTGAAGCTTTCTTT. This sequence joins TRBV4-3 and TRBJ1-1, with D possibly TRBD1 on 6 matching bases. V was cut by 0 bases and J by 5 bases, with 16 bases left in between. This CDR3 has 16 amino acids. Germline V gives CDR1 LGHNA, CDR2 YSLEER.

This clone was counted a few times. The chain recombines TRBV3-1 (or the pseudogene TRBV3-2) with TRBJ2-1; TRBD1 agrees at 8 bases. V lost 3 bases and J lost 0; bases outside the gene matches: 1. Germline lookup yields CDR1 LGHDT and CDR2 YNNKEL (reference sequence). CDR3 length: 15 residues. CDR3 region: CASSQGTGSYNEQFF. As DNA, the CDR3 is TGTGCCAGCAGCCAGGGGACAGGCTCCTACAATGAGCAGTTCTTC.

The chain couples TRBV11-2 to TRBJ2-1; 10 bases fit TRBD1. This CDR3 comprises 16 residues. V shed 6 bases, J shed 9 bases, and the junction held 14 bases outside the gene matches. Per germline, CDR1 SGHAT and CDR2 FQNNGV. The CDR3 loop is CASSYSRDRGRAEQFF. Written as DNA, the CDR3 is TGTGCCAGCAGTTACTCCCGGGACAGGGGCCGGGCTGAGCAGTTCTTC. The full variable domain, rest sourced from reference TRBV11-2 and TRBJ2-1, is EAGVAQSPRYKIIEKRQSVAFWCNPISGHATLYWYQQILGQGPKLLIQFQNNGVVDDSQLPKDRFSAERLKGVDSTLKIQPAKLEDSAVYLCASSYSRDRGRAEQFFGPGTRLTVL.

This clone was found a few times. This chain joins TRBV27 and TRBJ1-4, with 11 bases fitting TRBD1. V shed 6 bases and J 7 bases; nucleotides not matched to a gene: 10. CDR3 length: 16 amino acids. The V gene's germline CDR1 is MNHEY and CDR2 SMNVEV (reference sequence). The CDR3 DNA follows: TGTGCCAGCAGGATCACCCCGGGGACAGGGGGTGAAAAACTGTTTTTT. Amino acids: CASRITPGTGGEKLFF.

This clone is a singleton in its sample. The CDR3 coding sequence is TGTGCCAGCAGCTTAAGGAGGGCTGGAAACACCATATATTTT. This encodes CASSLRRAGNTIYF. This sequence joins TRBV7-8 and TRBJ1-3; D is unclear. Looked up from germline, CDR1 is SGHVS and CDR2 is FQNEAQ. V was pared by 2 bases and J by 2 bases, with 7 bases between. This CDR3 is 14 amino acids long.

The CDR3 loop reads CASSVVSGGAADTQYF. For the CDR3, the DNA is TGTGCCAGCAGCGTAGTTAGCGGGGGGGCAGCAGATACGCAGTATTTT. This chain uses TRBV9 with TRBJ2-3; 11 bases align to TRBD2. The CDR3 runs to 16 residues. Germline values: CDR1 SGDLS, CDR2 YYNGEE. J lost 4 bases, V lost 0 bases, and 4 bases had no gene match.

The rearrangement uses TRBV2 and TRBJ2-5; 8 positions agree with TRBD1. The CDR3 runs 15 residues. Per the germline V gene, CDR1 is SNHLY and CDR2 is FYNNEI. The J segment lost 5 bases and the V segment lost 4 bases, leaving 9 bases of the junction unmatched. The CDR3 DNA sequence: TGTGCCAGCAGTGGAGACAGGGGCAGTTCGGAGACCCAGTACTTC. It specifies CASSGDRGSSETQYF.